A single sample gave rise to the 14 T cell receptor beta chains below, sequenced in a study of T cell repertoires in cytomegalovirus infection. TCRdb re-analysed the reads in MiXCR, keeping a single row per CDR3 protein. Among roughly 240,000 distinct CDR3 sequences, 5% to 8.5% were seen once, and the ten largest hold 5.5% to 6.5%. The sample consisted of PBMCs. The receptors derive from a human donor in good health (CMV status not recorded). Some clones in this sample may be carry-over from other donors' samples.

This clonotype was detected many times. V is TRBV7-2 and J is TRBJ2-7, with 10 bases lining up with TRBD1. From germline, CDR1 is SGHTA and CDR2 FQGNSA. V lost 5 bases to trimming and J lost 5 bases; unmatched junction nucleotides: 9. The CDR3 spans 15 residues. In DNA, the CDR3 is TGTGCCAGCAGCACGTCCGGGACAGGGGCCGACGAGCAGTACTTC. This translates into CASSTSGTGADEQYF.

In this sample, this clonotype turned up many times. V gene TRBV4-2 combines with J gene TRBJ1-2, with TRBD1 identical over 9 bases. The germline V gene encodes CDR1 LGHNA and CDR2 YNFKEQ. CDR3 length: 13 amino acids. The trim removed 2 bases at V and 7 bases at J, leaving 2 bases unmatched. CDR3 nucleotide sequence: TGTGCCAGCAGCCAACAGACAGGGGGTGGCTACACCTTC. This translates into CASSQQTGGGYTF.

This clonotype was counted many times. This rearrangement joins TRBV3-1 to TRBJ2-3; no clear D. CDR1 is LGHDT, CDR2 YNNKEL, per germline (reference sequence). With 6 bases removed from V and 0 bases from J, the gap between germline ends came to 13 bases. This CDR3 is built from 15 residues. In DNA form, the CDR3 reads TGTGCCAGCAGTCCTACTTCTTTTAGCACAGATACGCAGTATTTT. It specifies CASSPTSFSTDTQYF.

This clonotype occurred many times. The chain carries TRBV20-1 and TRBJ1-1, with D possibly TRBD1 on 5 matching bases. The CDR3 runs to 15 residues. Germline assignment: CDR1 DFQATT and CDR2 SNEGSKA (reference sequence). The germline V and J ends were trimmed by 0 bases and 6 bases, with 17 bases remaining between them. CDR3 DNA: TGCAGTGCTAGAGATCGGAGGGTTGGGACCGCTGAAGCTTTCTTT. Translation: CSARDRRVGTAEAFF.

At least ten counts were recorded for this clonotype. One junction end disagrees with the germline gene, perhaps due to a read error. The chain joins TRBV27 to TRBJ1-1; D uncertain. Germline CDR1 and CDR2: MNHEY and SMNVEV (reference sequence). The CDR3 is 14 amino acids. The CDR3 DNA is TGCGCCAGCAGTCTGAGTAGATTGAACACTGAAGCTTTCTTT. Translating gives CASSLSRLNTEAFF.

This clonotype was found many times. The V gene is TRBV20-1, the J gene TRBJ1-2; TRBD1 might be the D (6 bases). Trimming cost V 6 bases and J 4 bases, with 12 bases left between them. CDR3 length: 12 amino acids. The germline V gene encodes CDR1 DFQATT and CDR2 SNEGSKA (reference sequence). Here the CDR3 reads CSALGQIYGYTF. Here the CDR3 DNA reads TGCAGTGCCTTGGGACAAATCTATGGCTACACCTTC.

This clonotype was seen at least ten times. V is TRBV29-1 and J is TRBJ2-5; D possibly uses TRBD1 or TRBD2 (5 bases each). Trimming left V 8 bases short and J 2 bases short, with 12 bases between. The germline V gene has CDR1 SQVTM and CDR2 ANQGSEA. The CDR3 covers 12 residues. The CDR3 sequence: CSIRDGQETQYF. As DNA, the CDR3 is TGCAGCATCCGGGACGGGCAAGAGACCCAGTACTTC.

This clonotype was picked up many times. CDR3 in amino acids: CASSLGTGTTEQYF. Here the CDR3 DNA reads TGCGCCAGCAGCTTGGGGACGGGGACTACCGAGCAGTACTTC. The chain links TRBV5-1 to TRBJ2-7; 7 bases align to TRBD2. Germline V lookup: CDR1 SGHRS, CDR2 YFSETQ. V shed 0 bases, J shed 6 bases, and the junction held 6 bases outside the gene matches. This CDR3 spans 14 amino acids.

This clonotype was detected many times. For the CDR3, the DNA is TGTGCCAGCAGCTTAGGGACCAACGTCCTGACTTTC. Translation: CASSLGTNVLTF. This sequence joins TRBV11-2 and TRBJ2-6; D unclear. V gave up 1 base and J gave up 8 bases, with 3 bases separating them. This CDR3 is built from 12 residues. Germline CDR1 reads SGHAT; CDR2 reads FQNNGV. Looking up the rest from reference TRBV11-2 and TRBJ2-6 gives the full variable domain: EAGVAQSPRYKIIEKRQSVAFWCNPISGHATLYWYQQILGQGPKLLIQFQNNGVVDDSQLPKDRFSAERLKGVDSTLKIQPAKLEDSAVYLCASSLGTNVLTFGAGSRLTVL.

This clonotype is labeled medium-sized. The chain joins TRBV7-2 to TRBJ2-2; D remains ambiguous. The CDR3 has 13 amino acids. V dropped 4 bases and J dropped 4 bases, with 7 bases sitting between them. The V gene's germline CDR1 is SGHTA and CDR2 FQGNSA. CDR3 in DNA: TGTGCCAGCAGCTCGGAGATCACCGGGGAGCTGTTTTTT. Its protein product is CASSSEITGELFF.

This clonotype was detected ten times or more. The chain carries TRBV29-1 and TRBJ2-7, with 8 positions matching TRBD1. Trimming at V came to 4 bases and at J to 0 bases, leaving 5 bases not matched to a gene. Germline CDR1 and CDR2: SQVTM and ANQGSEA. This CDR3 has 14 residues. CDR3 in DNA: TGCAGCGTTGTGCGGGACAGGTTCTCCTACGAGCAGTACTTC. This gives the protein CSVVRDRFSYEQYF.

In its sample, this clonotype was seen many times. The chain employs TRBV6-4 and TRBJ2-2, with D possibly being TRBD2 (5 bases). V was pared by 2 bases and J by 4 bases, with 5 bases between. The CDR3 is 13 amino acids. CDR1 and CDR2 (germline): MRHNA, SNTAGT. In nucleotides, the CDR3 is TGTGCCAGCAGTGACACTAGCACCGGGGAGCTGTTTTTT. Its protein product is CASSDTSTGELFF.

This clonotype was seen ten or more times. V gene TRBV7-9 combines with J gene TRBJ1-1; D gene uncertain. Trimming removed 3 bases from V and 10 bases from J, with 15 bases in between. Germline assignment: CDR1 SEHNR and CDR2 FQNEAQ (reference sequence). The length of the CDR3 is 13 residues. The CDR3, as DNA: TGTGCCAGCAGCTTGCTGGATGACATGGGAGCTTTCTTT. The encoded protein is CASSLLDDMGAFF. The variable domain in full, completed from reference TRBV7-9 and TRBJ1-1, reads DTGVSQNPRHKITKRGQNVTFRCDPISEHNRLYWYRQTLGQGPEFLTYFQNEAQLEKSRLLSDRFSAERPKGSFSTLEIQRTEQGDSAMYLCASSLLDDMGAFFGQGTRLTVV.

This clonotype was counted between two and nine times. The V call is TRBV30, the J call TRBJ1-5; 8 nucleotides match TRBD1. V shed 5 bases, J shed 5 bases, and the junction held 5 bases outside the gene matches. The CDR3 sequence is 13 residues long. Germline V lookup: CDR1 GTSNPN, CDR2 SVGIG (reference sequence). The CDR3 DNA follows: TGTGCCTGGGATCAGGGGGCCCATCAGCCCCAGCATTTT. Residues: CAWDQGAHQPQHF.